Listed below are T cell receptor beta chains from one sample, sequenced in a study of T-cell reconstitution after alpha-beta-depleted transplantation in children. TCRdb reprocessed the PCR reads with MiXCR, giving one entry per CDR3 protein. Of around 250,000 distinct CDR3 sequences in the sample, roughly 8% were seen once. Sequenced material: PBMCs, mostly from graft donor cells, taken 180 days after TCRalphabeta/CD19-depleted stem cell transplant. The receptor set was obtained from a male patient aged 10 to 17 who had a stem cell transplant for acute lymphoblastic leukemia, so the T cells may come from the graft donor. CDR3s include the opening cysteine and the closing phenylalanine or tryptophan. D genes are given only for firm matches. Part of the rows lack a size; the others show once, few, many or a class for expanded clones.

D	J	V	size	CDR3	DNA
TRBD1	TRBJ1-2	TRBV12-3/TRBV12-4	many	CASSWDRDLEGYTF	TGTGCCAGCAGTTGGGACAGAGATCTGGAAGGCTACACCTTC
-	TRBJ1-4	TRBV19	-	CASTVGPGRWGWHEKLFF	TGTGCCAGTACCGTGGGGCCGGGACGGTGGGGCTGGCATGAAAAACTGTTTTTT
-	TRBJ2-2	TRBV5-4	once	CASSPMIITGELFF	TGTGCCAGCAGCCCAATGATTATCACCGGGGAGCTGTTTTTT
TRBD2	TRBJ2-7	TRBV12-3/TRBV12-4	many	CASSLGRGVSEQYF	TGTGCCAGCAGTTTGGGGCGGGGGGTTAGTGAGCAGTACTTC
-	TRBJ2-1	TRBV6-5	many	CASHQLGTNNEQFF	TGTGCCAGCCACCAACTAGGGACCAACAATGAGCAGTTCTTC
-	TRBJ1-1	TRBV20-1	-	CSGSRPDTEAFF	TGCAGTGGTTCCAGGCCTGACACTGAAGCTTTCTTT
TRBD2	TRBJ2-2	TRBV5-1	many	CASSTGLARVLTGELFF	TGCGCCAGCAGCACGGGACTAGCCAGAGTCCTCACCGGGGAGCTGTTTTTT
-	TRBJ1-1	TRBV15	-	CATSRDQGFTEAFF	TGTGCCACCAGCAGAGATCAGGGGTTTACTGAAGCTTTCTTT
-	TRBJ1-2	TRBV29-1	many	CSVFSTANYGYTF	TGCAGCGTTTTTTCGACAGCTAACTATGGCTACACCTTC
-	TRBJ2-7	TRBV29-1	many	CSARDPRYEQYF	TGCAGCGCCAGGGACCCCCGGTACGAGCAGTACTTC
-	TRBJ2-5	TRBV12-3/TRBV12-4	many	CASSSWGKETQYF	TGTGCCAGCAGTTCCTGGGGAAAAGAGACCCAGTACTTC
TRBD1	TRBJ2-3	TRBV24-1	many	CATSDFGQGASTDTQYF	TGTGCCACCAGTGATTTCGGGCAGGGGGCGAGCACAGATACGCAGTATTTT
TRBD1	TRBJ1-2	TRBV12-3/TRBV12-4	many	CASSPGTESSGYTF	TGTGCCAGCAGTCCGGGGACAGAATCTTCTGGCTACACCTTC
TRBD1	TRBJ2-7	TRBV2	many	CASSRQGENEQYF	TGTGCCAGCAGCCGACAGGGGGAGAACGAGCAGTACTTC
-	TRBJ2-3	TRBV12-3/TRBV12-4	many	CASSLGDRDTDTQYF	TGTGCCAGCAGTTTAGGGGACCGAGACACAGATACGCAGTATTTT
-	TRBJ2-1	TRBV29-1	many	CSGGRAEQFF	TGCAGCGGGGGCCGGGCGGAGCAGTTCTTC
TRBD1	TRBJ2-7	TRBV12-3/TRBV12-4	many	CASSSRTGSNYEQYF	TGTGCCAGCAGTTCCCGGACAGGGTCTAACTACGAGCAGTACTTC
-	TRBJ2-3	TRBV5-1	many	CASSLLGTDTQYF	TGCGCCAGCAGCTTGCTGGGTACAGATACGCAGTATTTT
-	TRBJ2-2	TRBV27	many	CASSFRGGELFF	TGTGCCAGCAGTTTTAGGGGCGGGGAGCTGTTTTTT
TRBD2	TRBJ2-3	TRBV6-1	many	CASSEALGSGKKDTQYF	TGTGCCAGCAGTGAGGCCCTGGGTAGCGGGAAGAAAGATACGCAGTATTTT
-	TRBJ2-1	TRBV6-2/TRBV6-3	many	CASSQTRMGHNEQFF	TGTGCCAGCAGCCAGACTAGAATGGGGCACAATGAGCAGTTCTTC
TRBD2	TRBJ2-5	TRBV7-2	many	CASSLGAGQETQYF	TGTGCCAGCAGTCTGGGAGCGGGACAAGAGACCCAGTACTTC
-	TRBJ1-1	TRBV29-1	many	CSSRGGITEAFF	TGCAGTAGCCGGGGGGGTATCACTGAAGCTTTCTTT
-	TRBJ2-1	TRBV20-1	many	CSARRADNEQFF	TGCAGTGCTAGGAGGGCCGACAATGAGCAGTTCTTC
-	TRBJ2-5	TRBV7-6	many	CASSLEAPGTQYF	TGTGCCAGCAGCTTAGAGGCCCCTGGGACCCAGTACTTC
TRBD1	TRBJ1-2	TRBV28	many	CASSPPRQGGGYTF	TGTGCCAGCAGTCCCCCCCGACAGGGGGGAGGCTACACCTTC
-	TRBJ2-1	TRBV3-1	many	CASSQLRNEQFF	TGTGCCAGCAGCCAACTCCGAAATGAGCAGTTCTTC
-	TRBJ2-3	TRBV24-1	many	CATSDPGPNTQYF	TGTGCCACCAGTGACCCCGGCCCTAATACGCAGTATTTT
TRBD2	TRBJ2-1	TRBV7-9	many	CASSPRVTTSVPNEQFF	TGTGCCAGCAGCCCACGGGTTACAACTAGCGTCCCGAATGAGCAGTTCTTC
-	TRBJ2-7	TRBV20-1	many	CSALSGRSYEQYF	TGCAGTGCTCTCTCTGGTCGCTCCTACGAGCAGTACTTC
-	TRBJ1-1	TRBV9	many	CASSASDRFTEAFF	TGTGCCAGCAGCGCCAGTGACCGGTTCACTGAAGCTTTCTTT
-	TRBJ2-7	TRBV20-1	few	CSARSGSEQYF	TGCAGTGCTAGGTCGGGGAGCGAGCAGTACTTC
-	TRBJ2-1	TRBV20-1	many	CSARDQGTPEQFF	TGCAGTGCTAGAGATCAGGGGACTCCTGAGCAGTTCTTC
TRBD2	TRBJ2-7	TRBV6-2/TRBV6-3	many	CASSYPGLAGRSSYEQYF	TGTGCCAGCAGTTACCCCGGACTAGCGGGGCGAAGCTCCTACGAGCAGTACTTC
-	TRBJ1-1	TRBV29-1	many	CSVARFANTEAFF	TGCAGCGTTGCTAGGTTCGCGAACACTGAAGCTTTCTTT
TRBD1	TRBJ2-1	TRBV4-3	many	CASSHGTDTYNEQFF	TGCGCCAGCAGCCATGGGACAGACACCTACAATGAGCAGTTCTTC
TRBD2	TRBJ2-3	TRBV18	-	CASSPAGTSGSSVTQYF	TGTGCCAGCTCACCGGCCGGGACTAGCGGGAGTTCAGTTACGCAGTATTTT
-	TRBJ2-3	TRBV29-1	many	CSVVGRITDTQYF	TGCAGCGTTGTGGGACGGATCACAGATACGCAGTATTTT
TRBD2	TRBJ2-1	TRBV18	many	CASSAPGLAGGYNEQFF	TGTGCCAGCTCAGCTCCGGGACTAGCGGGGGGATACAATGAGCAGTTCTTC
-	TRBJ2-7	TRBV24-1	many	CATSVQGPTGQYF	TGTGCCACCAGTGTACAGGGCCCGACCGGGCAGTACTTC